This entry features one T cell receptor (beta chain) sequence. The data derive from a study of blood T cell repertoires in COVID-19. Profiling relied on immunoSEQ multiplex PCR, and the TCRdb table lists in-frame clones only, not all of them. The profile shows roughly 190,000 clones, roughly 80% of them singletons. This receptor was taken from a woman in her thirties or forties with acute or convalescent COVID-19. The source material was peripheral blood.

The CDR3 protein is CASSEQTGWVEQFF. The CDR3 region has the DNA TGTGCCAGCAGTGAACAAACAGGGTGGGTTGAGCAGTTCTTC. This chain connects TRBV28 to TRBJ2-1; D perhaps matches TRBD1 (6 bases). The CDR3 consists of 14 residues. The germline V gene encodes CDR1 MDHEN and CDR2 SYDVKM. V gave up 5 bases and J gave up 9 bases, with 17 bases separating them.